This TCR beta chain was captured in a study of cytomegalovirus exposure and HLA in healthy donors. Germline assignment: CDR1 SGHRS and CDR2 YFSETQ. The CDR3 runs to 15 residues. V lost 3 bases to trimming and J lost 6 bases; unmatched junction nucleotides: 7. The study ran its PCR with 60 Vbeta and 13 Jbeta primers. Only in-frame clones appear in the TCRdb table, and some are missing; sequencing was by immunoSEQ multiplex PCR. The sample includes approximately 91,000 clones, 60% to 75% of them seen just once. Source material: PBMCs. The chain joins TRBV5-1 to TRBJ2-1; TRBD2 matches 9 bases. The sequence came from a female donor in good health and CMV-seronegative. For the CDR3, the DNA is TGCGCCAGCAGCTCGATAGCGGGAGTAGGCAATGAGCAGTTCTTC. Residues: CASSSIAGVGNEQFF.